A selection of T cell receptor beta chains follows, all from one sample in a study of early T cells in non-severe SARS-CoV-2 infection. TCRdb re-called the 5' RACE reads through MiXCR, storing one row per CDR3 protein. The repertoire consists of under 40,000 distinct CDR3 sequences, with almost 6% occurring once and the leading ten covering about 8%. Sequencing was carried out using whole blood. The receptors were sampled from an adult who was a healthcare worker with PCR-confirmed SARS-CoV-2 infection or an uninfected control (not recorded which). Both conserved end residues are part of each CDR3. The D gene is left open where the match is weak. Clone sizes are given selectively: once, few, many, or a class where the clone is expanded.

TRBJ2-2 TRBD1 TRBV2 many TGTGCCAGTACCTTAAGGACAGGGCACACCGGGGAGCTGTTTTTT CASTLRTGHTGELFF
TRBJ2-1 . TRBV6-5 medium-sized TGTGCCAGCGGGTCGATGGGCAATGAGCAGTTCTTC CASGSMGNEQFF
TRBJ2-2 . TRBV11-2 many TGTGCCAGCAGCTTGTACAGGAACACCGGGGAGCTGTTTTTT CASSLYRNTGELFF
TRBJ2-7 TRBD2 TRBV12-3/TRBV12-4 many TGTGCCAGCAGCCTCGGGCCTAGCGGGAGGTACGAGCAGTACTTC CASSLGPSGRYEQYF
TRBJ2-1 TRBD2 TRBV29-1 . TGCAGCGTTGATTCTAGCGGGATGTACAATGAGCAGTTCTTC CSVDSSGMYNEQFF
TRBJ2-5 TRBD1 TRBV12-3/TRBV12-4 few TGTGCCATCTTGATCTTTTGGACAGGGGGTTATCAGGCGGAAGAGACCCAGTACTTC CAILIFWTGGYQAEETQYF
TRBJ2-3 . TRBV7-8 many TGTGCCAGCAGCTTTGGACCTAGCACAGATACGCAGTATTTT CASSFGPSTDTQYF
TRBJ2-2 TRBD1 TRBV6-6 many TGTGCCAGCAGTTGGGGACAGGGACGCCGGGAGCTGTTTTTT CASSWGQGRRELFF
TRBJ2-1 TRBD2 TRBV10-1 many TGCGCCAGCAGTGAGTCGATTGGACTAGCGGACAATGAGCAGTTCTTC CASSESIGLADNEQFF
TRBJ2-7 TRBD2 TRBV4-1 . TGCGCCAGCAGCCAAGAAATGGCGGGAGGGCTTCTTGAGCACGAGCAGTACTTC CASSQEMAGGLLEHEQYF
TRBJ2-3 TRBD2 TRBV7-2 many TGTGCCAGCAGTCGTAGCGGGAGAAGCACAGATACGCAGTATTTT CASSRSGRSTDTQYF
TRBJ2-1 . TRBV9 many TGTGCCAGCAGCGTATCGGGGGGCGGTTGGAATGAGCAGTTCTTC CASSVSGGGWNEQFF
TRBJ2-1 TRBD2 TRBV27 many TGTGCCAGCGCCGTACTAGCGGGAGGCCCTTTCAATGAGCAGTTCTTC CASAVLAGGPFNEQFF
TRBJ2-7 . TRBV3-1 many TGTGCCAGCAGCCAAGCTCATGGTGGGGCCTACGAGCAGTACTTC CASSQAHGGAYEQYF
TRBJ1-2 . TRBV6-5 many TGTGCCAGCAGTTACCCTGGGACGGCCGCAGATGGCTACACCTTC CASSYPGTAADGYTF